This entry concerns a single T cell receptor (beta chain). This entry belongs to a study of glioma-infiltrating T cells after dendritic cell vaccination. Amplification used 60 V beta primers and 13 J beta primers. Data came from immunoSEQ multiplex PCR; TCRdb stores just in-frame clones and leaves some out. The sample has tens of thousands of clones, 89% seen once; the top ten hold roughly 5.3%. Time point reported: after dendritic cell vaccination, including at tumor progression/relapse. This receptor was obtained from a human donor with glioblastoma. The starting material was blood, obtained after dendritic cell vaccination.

The CDR3 region has the DNA TGTGCCAGCAGCTTATTTCGGACTAGCGGGAGCACAGATACGCAGTATTTT. Translation gives CASSLFRTSGSTDTQYF. The genes are TRBV7-2 and TRBJ2-3; TRBD2 agrees at 11 bases. CDR1 and CDR2 from the germline V gene are SGHTA and FQGNSA. The ends lost 2 bases at V and 0 bases at J; junction bases unmatched: 4. This CDR3 contains 17 residues.